Sequencing of this T cell receptor (beta chain) was carried out in a study of T cells in Graves' hyperthyroidism and ophthalmopathy. Findings and caveats of the study: Stable hyperthyroidism and ophthalmopathy were separated using 13 V-J signatures.

This clonotype was recorded at least ten times. Its antigen is undetermined. The V end was cut by 5 bases, the J end by 0 bases, with 10 bases between. Germline V gives CDR1 SNHLY, CDR2 FYNNEI. The CDR3 is 14 residues long. Stable Graves' hyperthyroidism denoted no ophthalmopathy progression over 18 months. Fresh peripheral blood, roughly 10 ml of it, supplied the PBMCs. TCR beta CDR3 region amplification was performed from RNA transcripts. HTBI primers were employed in a first-round RT-PCR of the TCR CDR3. TCRdb redid the calling of the multiplex PCR reads with MiXCR, one entry per CDR3 protein. This table has approximately 430,000 distinct CDR3 sequences, less than 20% appearing once.

The source material was blood. The V and J genes are TRBV2 and TRBJ1-1, with D unresolved. The source is a young woman with Graves' hyperthyroidism. The CDR3 loop is CASSFTGMNTEAFF. The CDR3 DNA follows: TGTGCCAGCAGTTTCACCGGGATGAACACTGAAGCTTTCTTT.